The clone carrying this TCR beta chain was counted ten times or more. Its target is unknown. With V trimmed by 5 bases and J by 2 bases, 9 bases remained unmatched. This CDR3 region has 15 residues. The germline V gene has CDR1 SGHRS and CDR2 YFSETQ. TCRdb re-called the reads with MiXCR, one entry per CDR3 protein. The sample contains 65,000 to 80,000 distinct CDR3 sequences, more than 20% of which appear only once. The data originate from a study of type 1 regulatory T cells. Study-level information: This in vitro CD4 product, T-allo10, is enriched for Tr1 cells and alloantigen-specific. Study results and limitations: Type 1 regulatory T cells had a more restricted TCR repertoire than non-type 1 regulatory T cells.

This chain joins TRBV5-1 and TRBJ2-5; 7 bases are a match to TRBD1. The receptor's source is a human donor in good health. The sample was cultured type 1 regulatory T (Tr1) cells, either the whole culture or a sorted fraction (not recorded which). CDR3 loop: CASSSGGATQETQYF. The CDR3 DNA reads TGCGCCAGCAGTTCAGGGGGAGCCACACAAGAGACCCAGTACTTC.